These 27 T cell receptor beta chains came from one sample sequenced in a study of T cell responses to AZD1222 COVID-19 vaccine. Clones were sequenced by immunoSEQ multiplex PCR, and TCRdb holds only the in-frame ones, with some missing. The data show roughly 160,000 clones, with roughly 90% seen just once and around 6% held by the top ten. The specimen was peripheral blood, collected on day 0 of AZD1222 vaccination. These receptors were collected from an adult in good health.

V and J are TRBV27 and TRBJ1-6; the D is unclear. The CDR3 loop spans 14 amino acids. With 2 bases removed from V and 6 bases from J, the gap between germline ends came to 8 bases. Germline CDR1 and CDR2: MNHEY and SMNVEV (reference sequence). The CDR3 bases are TGTGCCAGCAGTTTAACCCTTCTTAATTCACCCCTCCACTTT. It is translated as CASSLTLLNSPLHF.

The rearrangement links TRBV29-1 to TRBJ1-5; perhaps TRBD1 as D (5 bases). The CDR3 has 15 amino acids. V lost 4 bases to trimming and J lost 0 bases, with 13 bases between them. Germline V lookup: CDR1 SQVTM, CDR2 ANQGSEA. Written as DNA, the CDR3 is TGCAGCGTTGCAGGTCAGGGAGATAGCAATCAGCCCCAGCATTTT. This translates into CSVAGQGDSNQPQHF.

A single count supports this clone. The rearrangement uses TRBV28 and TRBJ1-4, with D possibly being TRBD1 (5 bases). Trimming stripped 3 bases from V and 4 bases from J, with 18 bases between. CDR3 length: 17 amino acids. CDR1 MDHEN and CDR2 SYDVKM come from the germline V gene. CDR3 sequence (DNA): TGTGCCAGCAGTTTTCCCACTCAGGGACTAATTAATGAAAAACTGTTTTTT. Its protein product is CASSFPTQGLINEKLFF.

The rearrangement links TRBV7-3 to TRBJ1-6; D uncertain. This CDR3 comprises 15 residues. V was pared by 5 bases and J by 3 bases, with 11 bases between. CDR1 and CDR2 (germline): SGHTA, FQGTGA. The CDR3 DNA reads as TGTGCCAGCAGCCTTTCGGGGAACTATAATTCACCCCTCCACTTT. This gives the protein CASSLSGNYNSPLHF.

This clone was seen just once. This CDR3 is CASSQSANTEAFF. CDR3 DNA: TGTGCCAGCAGCCAATCCGCGAACACTGAAGCTTTCTTT. This chain connects TRBV16 to TRBJ1-1; D remains ambiguous. There are 13 residues in the CDR3. V was clipped by 0 bases and J by 1 base, with 3 bases between them. CDR1 KGHSY and CDR2 FQNENV come from the germline V gene.

CDR3 protein: CASSRTYGYTF. The CDR3 DNA reads as TGTGCCAGCAGCAGAACGTATGGCTACACCTTC. The J gene is TRBJ1-2, the V gene TRBV6-2 or TRBV6-3; D is ambiguous. Germline lookup yields CDR1 MNHEY and CDR2 SVGEGT. The length of the CDR3 is 11 residues. The germline V and J ends were trimmed by 6 bases and 5 bases, with 7 bases remaining between them.

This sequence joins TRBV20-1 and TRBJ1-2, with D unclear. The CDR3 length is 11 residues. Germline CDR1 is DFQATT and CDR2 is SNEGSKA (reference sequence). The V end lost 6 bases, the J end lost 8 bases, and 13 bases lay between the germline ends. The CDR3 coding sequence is TGCAGTGCCGAAGCCATGTTAGGCTACACCTTC. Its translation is CSAEAMLGYTF.

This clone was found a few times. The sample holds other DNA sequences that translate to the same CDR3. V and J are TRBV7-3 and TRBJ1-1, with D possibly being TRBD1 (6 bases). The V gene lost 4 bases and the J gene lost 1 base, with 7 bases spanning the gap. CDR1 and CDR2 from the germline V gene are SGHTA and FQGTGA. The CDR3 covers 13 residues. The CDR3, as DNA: TGTGCCAGCAGCTCGGGACAGAACACTGAAGCTTTCTTT. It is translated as CASSSGQNTEAFF.

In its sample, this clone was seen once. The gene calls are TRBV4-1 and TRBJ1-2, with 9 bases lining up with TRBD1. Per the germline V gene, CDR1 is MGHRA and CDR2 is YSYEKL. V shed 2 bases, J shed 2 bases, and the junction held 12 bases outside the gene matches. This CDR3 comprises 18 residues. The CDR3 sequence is CASSQPLSVGTGNYGYTF. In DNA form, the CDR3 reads TGCGCCAGCAGCCAACCACTCTCGGTGGGGACAGGGAACTATGGCTACACCTTC.

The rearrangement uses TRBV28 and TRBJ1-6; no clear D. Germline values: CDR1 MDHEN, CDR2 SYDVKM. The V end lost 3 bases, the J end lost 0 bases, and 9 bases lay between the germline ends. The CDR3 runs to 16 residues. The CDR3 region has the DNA TGTGCCAGCAGTTTGCCCACGAGCTCCTATAATTCACCCCTCCACTTT. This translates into CASSLPTSSYNSPLHF.

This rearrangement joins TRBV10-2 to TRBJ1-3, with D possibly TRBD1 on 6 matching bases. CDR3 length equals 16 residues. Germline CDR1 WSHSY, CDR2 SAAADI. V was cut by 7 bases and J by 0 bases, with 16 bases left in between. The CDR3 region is CASNRRQVDSGNTIYF. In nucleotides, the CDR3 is TGCGCCAGCAACCGACGACAGGTAGACTCTGGAAACACCATATATTTT.

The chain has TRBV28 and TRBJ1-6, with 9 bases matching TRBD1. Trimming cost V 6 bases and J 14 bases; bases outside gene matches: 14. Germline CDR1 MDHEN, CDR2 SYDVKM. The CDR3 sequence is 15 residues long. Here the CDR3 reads CASRGDRAVGLTLHF. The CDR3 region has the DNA TGTGCCAGCAGGGGGGACAGGGCCGTTGGTTTGACCCTCCACTTT.

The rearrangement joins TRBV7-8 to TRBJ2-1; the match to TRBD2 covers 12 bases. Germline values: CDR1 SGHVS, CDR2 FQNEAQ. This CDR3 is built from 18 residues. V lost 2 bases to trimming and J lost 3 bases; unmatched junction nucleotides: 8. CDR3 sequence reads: CASSLRTSGTTIYNEQFF. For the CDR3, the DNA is TGTGCCAGCAGCTTAAGGACTAGCGGGACCACAATCTACAATGAGCAGTTCTTC.

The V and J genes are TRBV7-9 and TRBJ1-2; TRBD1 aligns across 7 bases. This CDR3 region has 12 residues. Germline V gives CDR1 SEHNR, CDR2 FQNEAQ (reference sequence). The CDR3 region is CAIPQGEYGYTF. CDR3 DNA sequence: TGTGCGATTCCCCAGGGGGAATATGGCTACACCTTC.

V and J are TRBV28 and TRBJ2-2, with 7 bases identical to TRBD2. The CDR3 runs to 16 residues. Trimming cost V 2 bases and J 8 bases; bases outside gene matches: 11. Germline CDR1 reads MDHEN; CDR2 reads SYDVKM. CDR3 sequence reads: CASSLRRARGGGELFF. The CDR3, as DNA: TGTGCCAGCAGTTTACGGCGCGCCCGGGGAGGGGGGGAGCTGTTTTTT.

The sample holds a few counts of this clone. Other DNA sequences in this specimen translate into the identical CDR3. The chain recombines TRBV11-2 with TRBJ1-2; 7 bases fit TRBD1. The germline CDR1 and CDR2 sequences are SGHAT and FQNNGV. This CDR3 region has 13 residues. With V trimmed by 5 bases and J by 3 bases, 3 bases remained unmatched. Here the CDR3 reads CASSPGQDYGYTF. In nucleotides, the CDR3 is TGTGCCAGCAGCCCCGGACAGGACTATGGCTACACCTTC.

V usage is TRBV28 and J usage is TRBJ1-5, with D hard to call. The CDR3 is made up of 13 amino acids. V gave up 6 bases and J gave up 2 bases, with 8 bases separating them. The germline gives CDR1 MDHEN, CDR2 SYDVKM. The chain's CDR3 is CASRPGGNQPQHF. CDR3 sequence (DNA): TGTGCCAGCAGGCCTGGCGGCAATCAGCCCCAGCATTTT.

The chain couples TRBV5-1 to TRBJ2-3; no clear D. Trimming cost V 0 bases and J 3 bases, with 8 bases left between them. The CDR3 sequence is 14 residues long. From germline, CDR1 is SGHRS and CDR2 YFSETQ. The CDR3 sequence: CASSLEGETDTQYF. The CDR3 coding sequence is TGCGCCAGCAGCTTGGAAGGAGAGACAGATACGCAGTATTTT.

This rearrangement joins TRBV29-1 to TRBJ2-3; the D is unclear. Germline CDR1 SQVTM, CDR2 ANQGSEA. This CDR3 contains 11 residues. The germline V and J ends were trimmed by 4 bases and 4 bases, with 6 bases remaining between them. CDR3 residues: CSVGNSDTQYF. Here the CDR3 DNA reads TGCAGCGTTGGAAACTCAGATACGCAGTATTTT.

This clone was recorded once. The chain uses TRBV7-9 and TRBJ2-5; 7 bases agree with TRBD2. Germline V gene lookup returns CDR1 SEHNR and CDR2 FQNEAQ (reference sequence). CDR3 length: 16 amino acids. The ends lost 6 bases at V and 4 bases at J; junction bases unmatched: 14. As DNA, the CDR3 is TGTGCCAGCAGAGAAAGGGGCTATGGACTAGGAGAGACCCAGTACTTC. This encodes CASRERGYGLGETQYF.

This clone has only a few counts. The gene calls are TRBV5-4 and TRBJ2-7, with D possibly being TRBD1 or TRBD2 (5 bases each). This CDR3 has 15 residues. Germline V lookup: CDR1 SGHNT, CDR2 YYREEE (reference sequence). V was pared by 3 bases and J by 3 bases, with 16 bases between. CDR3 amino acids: CASSSGPSRDYEQYF. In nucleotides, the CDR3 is TGTGCCAGCAGCTCGGGGCCTAGCCGGGACTACGAGCAGTACTTC.

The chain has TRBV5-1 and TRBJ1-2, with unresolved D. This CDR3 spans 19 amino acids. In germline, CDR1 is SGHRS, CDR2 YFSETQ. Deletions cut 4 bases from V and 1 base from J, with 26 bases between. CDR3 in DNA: TGCGCCAGCAGCACGGATCCCGGGAGCTTAAGATATATTAACTATGGCTACACCTTC. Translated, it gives CASSTDPGSLRYINYGYTF. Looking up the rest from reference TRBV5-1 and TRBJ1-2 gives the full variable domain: KAGVTQTPRYLIKTRGQQVTLSCSPISGHRSVSWYQQTPGQGLQFLFEYFSETQRNKGNFPGRFSGRQFSNSRSEMNVSTLELGDSALYLCASSTDPGSLRYINYGYTFGSGTRLTVV.

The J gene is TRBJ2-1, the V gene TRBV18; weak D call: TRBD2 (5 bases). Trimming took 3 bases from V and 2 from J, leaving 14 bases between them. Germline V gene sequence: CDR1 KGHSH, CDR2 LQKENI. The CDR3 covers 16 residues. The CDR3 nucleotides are TGTGCCAGCTCACCTTTGAAGGGAGCGGCCTACAATGAGCAGTTCTTC. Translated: CASSPLKGAAYNEQFF.

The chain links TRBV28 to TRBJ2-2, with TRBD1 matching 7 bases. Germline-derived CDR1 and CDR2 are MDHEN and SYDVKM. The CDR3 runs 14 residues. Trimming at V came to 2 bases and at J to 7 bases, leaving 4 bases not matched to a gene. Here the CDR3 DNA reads TGTGCCAGCAGTTTAGGACAGGAGATCGGGGAGCTGTTTTTT. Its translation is CASSLGQEIGELFF.

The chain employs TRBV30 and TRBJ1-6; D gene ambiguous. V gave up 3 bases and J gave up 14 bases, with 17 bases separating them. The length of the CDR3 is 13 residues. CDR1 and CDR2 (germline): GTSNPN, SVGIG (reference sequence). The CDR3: CAWSESHLRSLHF. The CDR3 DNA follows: TGTGCCTGGAGCGAGAGCCATTTGCGGTCCCTCCACTTT. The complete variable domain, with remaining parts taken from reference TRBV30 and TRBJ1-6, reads SQTIHQWPATLVQPVGSPLSLECTVEGTSNPNLYWYRQAAGRGLQLLFYSVGIGQISSEVPQNLSASRPQDRQFILSSKKLLLSDSGFYLCAWSESHLRSLHFGNGTRLTVT.

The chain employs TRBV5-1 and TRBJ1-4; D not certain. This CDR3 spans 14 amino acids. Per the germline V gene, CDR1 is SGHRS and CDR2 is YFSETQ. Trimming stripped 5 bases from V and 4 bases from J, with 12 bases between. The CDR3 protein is CASSLWQDNEKLFF. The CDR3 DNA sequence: TGCGCCAGCAGTCTCTGGCAGGATAATGAAAAACTGTTTTTT.

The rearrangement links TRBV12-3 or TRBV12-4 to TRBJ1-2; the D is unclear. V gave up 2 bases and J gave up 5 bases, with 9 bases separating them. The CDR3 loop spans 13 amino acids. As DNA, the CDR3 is TGTGCCAGCAGTTTAAGGTCCCCATATGGCTACACCTTC. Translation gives CASSLRSPYGYTF.